Presented here are 13 T cell receptor beta chains from one specimen sequenced in a study of T cell changes during pregnancy in multiple sclerosis. Only in-frame clones appear in the TCRdb table, and some are missing; sequencing was by immunoSEQ multiplex PCR. The sample lists about 51,000 clones, around 94% seen once, with about 0.6% in the top ten. This specimen was CD4+ T cells from peripheral blood mononuclear cells, taken in the second trimester of pregnancy. The receptors come from a female donor with multiple sclerosis, enrolled in a pregnancy study.

The CDR3 coding sequence is TGTGCCAGTAGTACCGGGACAGCGGAGACCCAGTACTTC. It translates to CASSTGTAETQYF. The chain carries TRBV19 and TRBJ2-5, with 7 bases that match TRBD1. Germline-derived CDR1 and CDR2 are LNHDA and SQIVND (reference sequence). V lost 4 bases to trimming and J lost 5 bases; unmatched junction nucleotides: 4. The CDR3 has 13 amino acids.

CDR3 bases: TGCGCCAGCAGCTTGGCCCTCGGCAGGGGAGAGACCCAGTACTTC. This gives the protein CASSLALGRGETQYF. V is TRBV5-1 and J is TRBJ2-5; TRBD1 is a possible D gene (6 bases). With 0 bases removed from V and 4 bases from J, the gap between germline ends came to 13 bases. Germline V gene lookup returns CDR1 SGHRS and CDR2 YFSETQ. CDR3 length: 15 amino acids.

As regards this clone: A read error may produce the germline difference seen at one junction end. This chain uses TRBV7-7 with TRBJ1-3, with a possible D match to TRBD1 (5 bases). The CDR3 runs 15 residues. CDR1 and CDR2 from the germline V gene are SSHAT and FNYEAQ (reference sequence). The CDR3 sequence is CASSPGVSGGNTIYF. The CDR3 region has the DNA TGTGCTAGCAGCCCGGGGGTATCGGGCGGAAACACCATATATTTT.

The rearrangement uses TRBV15 and TRBJ2-7, with 7 positions matching TRBD1. The CDR3 runs to 15 residues. From germline, CDR1 is LNHNV and CDR2 YYDKDF (reference sequence). The trim removed 1 base at V and 3 bases at J, leaving 6 bases unmatched. The CDR3 DNA follows: TGTGCCACCAGCAGAGGGGGACAGCGCTTCTACGAGCAGTACTTC. Its protein is CATSRGGQRFYEQYF.

This clone appeared a single time. The chain is built from TRBV7-9 and TRBJ1-2; D is uncertain. CDR3 length equals 12 residues. Trimming stripped 4 bases from V and 2 bases from J, with 5 bases between. In germline, CDR1 is SEHNR, CDR2 FQNEAQ (reference sequence). The CDR3 here is CASSSVNYGYTF. CDR3 sequence (DNA): TGTGCCAGCAGCTCAGTGAACTATGGCTACACCTTC.

This clone has just one count. The CDR3 DNA reads TGTGCCAGCAACGAGGTCAGTGGCAATGAGCAGTTCTTC. Its translation: CASNEVSGNEQFF. V gene TRBV7-3 combines with J gene TRBJ2-1; D unclear. Trimming took off 7 bases at V and 6 bases at J, with 13 bases between the two ends. This CDR3 spans 13 amino acids. Germline CDR1 and CDR2: SGHTA and FQGTGA.

V gene TRBV9 combines with J gene TRBJ2-5; 8 bases fit TRBD1. CDR3 length: 15 amino acids. Losses at the gene ends were 0 bases for V and 5 bases for J; bases not matched to a gene: 6. Germline CDR1 SGDLS, CDR2 YYNGEE. Here the CDR3 DNA reads TGTGCCAGCAGCGTAGAGACAGGGGCCCGGGAGACCCAGTACTTC. Its translation: CASSVETGARETQYF.

This chain connects TRBV2 to TRBJ1-5, with 8 nucleotides matching TRBD1. Trimming removed 4 bases from V and 7 bases from J; junction bases left unmatched: 3. The CDR3 is made up of 13 amino acids. CDR1 and CDR2 from the germline V gene are SNHLY and FYNNEI. The CDR3 loop is CASSGTGNQPQHF. CDR3 sequence (DNA): TGTGCCAGCAGTGGGACAGGGAACCAGCCCCAGCATTTT.

The chain combines TRBV6-5 with TRBJ1-1; no clear D. CDR1 and CDR2 from the germline V gene are MNHEY and SVGAGI. The V end was cut by 0 bases, the J end by 1 base, with 12 bases between. The length of the CDR3 is 16 residues. CDR3 nucleotide sequence: TGTGCCAGCAGTTACTCAGGGAGCAGTTCGAACACTGAAGCTTTCTTT. Residues: CASSYSGSSSNTEAFF.

The V gene is TRBV7-8, the J gene TRBJ1-2, with 7 nucleotides matching TRBD1. J lost 6 bases, V lost 6 bases, and 7 bases had no gene match. This CDR3 spans 13 amino acids. Germline lookup yields CDR1 SGHVS and CDR2 FQNEAQ. CDR3 sequence reads: CASSIDRDNGYTF. As DNA, the CDR3 is TGTGCCAGCAGTATCGACAGGGATAATGGCTACACCTTC.

The rearrangement joins TRBV2 to TRBJ2-5; maybe TRBD1 (6 bases). Germline V gene lookup returns CDR1 SNHLY and CDR2 FYNNEI. The germline V and J ends were trimmed by 7 bases and 3 bases, with 6 bases remaining between them. The CDR3 sequence is 11 residues long. The CDR3 region is CASTGEETQYF. As DNA, the CDR3 is TGTGCCAGCACAGGGGAAGAGACCCAGTACTTC.

The V gene is TRBV7-3, the J gene TRBJ2-1; 9 nucleotides line up with TRBD2. With V trimmed by 6 bases and J by 10 bases, 7 bases remained unmatched. Germline V CDR1 and CDR2: SGHTA, FQGTGA. This CDR3 comprises 13 residues. The CDR3 region is CASSISGGKEQFF. In DNA form, the CDR3 reads TGTGCCAGCAGTATTAGCGGGGGCAAAGAGCAGTTCTTC.

The chain has TRBV4-1 and TRBJ1-2; D may be TRBD1 (5 bases). V lost 0 bases and J lost 5, with 13 bases in between. The CDR3 has 15 amino acids. Germline V CDR1 and CDR2: MGHRA, YSYEKL. CDR3 loop: CASSQDLGRGYGYTF. CDR3 coding DNA: TGCGCCAGCAGCCAAGATTTAGGAAGGGGATATGGCTACACCTTC.